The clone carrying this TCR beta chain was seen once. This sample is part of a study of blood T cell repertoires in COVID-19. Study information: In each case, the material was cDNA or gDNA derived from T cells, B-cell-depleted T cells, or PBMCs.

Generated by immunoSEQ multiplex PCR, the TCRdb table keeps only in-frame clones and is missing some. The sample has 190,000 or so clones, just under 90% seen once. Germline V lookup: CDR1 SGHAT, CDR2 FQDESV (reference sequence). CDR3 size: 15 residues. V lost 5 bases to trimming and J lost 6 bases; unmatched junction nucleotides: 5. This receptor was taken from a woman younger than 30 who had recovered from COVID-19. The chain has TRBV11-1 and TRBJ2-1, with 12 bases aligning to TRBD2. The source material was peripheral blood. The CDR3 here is CASSRGTSGSNEQFF. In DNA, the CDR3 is TGTGCCAGCAGCCGCGGGACTAGCGGGTCCAATGAGCAGTTCTTC.